Listed below are T cell receptor beta chains from one sample, sequenced in a study of T cell changes during pregnancy in multiple sclerosis. Clones were sequenced by immunoSEQ multiplex PCR, and TCRdb holds only the in-frame ones, with some missing. The table shows some 85,000 clones, with 90% to 95% occurring only once. The source material was peripheral blood, sampled in the second trimester of pregnancy. Source of these receptors: a female donor in good health, enrolled as a control in a pregnancy study. CDR3s include the opening cysteine and the closing phenylalanine or tryptophan. The order of the fields is V gene, J gene, D gene, clone size, CDR3 protein, CDR3 DNA. The D gene is left open where the match is weak. Size is omitted from some rows. Given values are once, few, many or a class for expanded clones.

>TRBV9|TRBJ2-5|-|-
CASGTLQETQYF
TGTGCCAGCGGCACCCTTCAAGAGACCCAGTACTTC
>TRBV11-3|TRBJ2-7|-|few
CASSVGRDYEQYF
TGTGCCAGCAGCGTAGGGCGGGACTACGAGCAGTACTTC
>TRBV15|TRBJ1-2|TRBD1|-
CATSGGQNYGYTF
TGTGCCACCAGCGGGGGACAGAACTATGGCTACACCTTC
>TRBV2|TRBJ2-7|-|-
CASSAFGSYEQYF
TGTGCCAGCAGCGCCTTCGGCTCCTACGAGCAGTACTTC
>TRBV27|TRBJ1-1|-|-
CASSLGSQGWTEAFF
TGTGCCAGCAGTTTAGGATCGCAGGGTTGGACTGAAGCTTTCTTT
>TRBV19|TRBJ2-7|TRBD1|-
CASSIGGTVFSYEQYF
TGTGCCAGTAGTATAGGAGGGACAGTCTTTTCCTACGAGCAGTACTTC
>TRBV19|TRBJ1-2|TRBD1|-
CASTPGGGSRYTF
TGTGCCAGTACCCCGGGAGGGGGCAGTCGCTACACCTTC
>TRBV18|TRBJ1-2|-|once
CASSPAGGYTF
TGTGCCAGCTCACCCGCGGGCGGCTACACCTTC
>TRBV9|TRBJ1-2|-|-
CASTPTGGPYGYTF
TGTGCCAGCACCCCCACGGGGGGTCCCTATGGCTACACCTTC
>TRBV5-6|TRBJ2-3|-|-
CASSSTGTQYF
TGTGCCAGCAGCTCCACCGGTACGCAGTATTTT
>TRBV5-5|TRBJ2-1|TRBD1|-
CASSYRQGGIYNEQFF
TGTGCCAGCAGCTACCGACAGGGCGGAATATACAATGAGCAGTTCTTC
>TRBV15|TRBJ1-1|-|-
CATSTQTTGYTEAFF
TGTGCCACCAGCACCCAAACTACAGGGTACACTGAAGCTTTCTTT
>TRBV10-3|TRBJ2-3|-|-
CAISGPEGQSTDTQYF
TGTGCCATCAGCGGCCCCGAAGGACAGAGCACAGATACGCAGTATTTT
>TRBV15|TRBJ1-3|-|-
CATSRVTSSGNTIYF
TGTGCCACCAGCAGAGTCACGAGCTCTGGAAACACCATATATTTT
>TRBV12-2|TRBJ2-7|-|-
CASRSTGVEQYF
TGTGCAAGTCGCTCTACAGGGGTCGAGCAGTACTTC
>TRBV5-6|TRBJ1-1|-|-
CASSNRQKNTEAFF
TGTGCCAGCAGCAACCGACAGAAAAACACTGAAGCTTTCTTT
>TRBV19|TRBJ2-7|TRBD1|once
CASSNSGTGGQYF
TGTGCCAGTAGTAATAGCGGGACAGGGGGGCAGTACTTC
>TRBV19|TRBJ1-2|-|-
CASSTQGTDYGYTF
TGTGCCAGTAGTACTCAGGGTACTGACTATGGCTACACCTTC
>TRBV30|TRBJ1-3|TRBD1|-
CAWSLFLGQYSGNTIYF
TGTGCCTGGAGCTTATTTTTGGGACAGTACTCTGGAAACACCATATATTTT
>TRBV6-1|TRBJ2-3|-|once
CASSEALVSTDTQYF
TGTGCCAGCAGTGAAGCACTAGTTAGCACAGATACGCAGTATTTT
>TRBV5-1|TRBJ1-1|-|-
CASSSQGSIDTEAFF
TGCGCCAGCAGCTCCCAAGGGAGTATCGACACTGAAGCTTTCTTT
>TRBV11-2|TRBJ2-7|TRBD1|-
CASSLDRRTGGGEQYF
TGTGCCAGCAGCTTAGATCGGAGGACAGGGGGCGGCGAGCAGTACTTC
>TRBV18|TRBJ1-2|TRBD1|-
CASSPLAQGGYGYTF
TGTGCCAGCTCACCACTGGCCCAGGGGGGATATGGCTACACCTTC
>TRBV6-5|TRBJ1-4|-|-
CASSRGVPNEKLFF
TGTGCCAGCAGTCGGGGGGTCCCAAATGAAAAACTGTTTTTT
>TRBV30|TRBJ1-2|-|-
CAWSVGGYGYTF
TGTGCCTGGAGTGTTGGCGGCTATGGCTACACCTTC
>TRBV14|TRBJ2-1|-|-
CASSQDPPVPYNEQFF
TGTGCCAGCAGCCAAGATCCCCCAGTACCCTACAATGAGCAGTTCTTC
>TRBV18|TRBJ1-1|-|-
CASSGKEGNTEAFF
TGTGCCAGCTCGGGTAAGGAGGGTAACACTGAAGCTTTCTTT